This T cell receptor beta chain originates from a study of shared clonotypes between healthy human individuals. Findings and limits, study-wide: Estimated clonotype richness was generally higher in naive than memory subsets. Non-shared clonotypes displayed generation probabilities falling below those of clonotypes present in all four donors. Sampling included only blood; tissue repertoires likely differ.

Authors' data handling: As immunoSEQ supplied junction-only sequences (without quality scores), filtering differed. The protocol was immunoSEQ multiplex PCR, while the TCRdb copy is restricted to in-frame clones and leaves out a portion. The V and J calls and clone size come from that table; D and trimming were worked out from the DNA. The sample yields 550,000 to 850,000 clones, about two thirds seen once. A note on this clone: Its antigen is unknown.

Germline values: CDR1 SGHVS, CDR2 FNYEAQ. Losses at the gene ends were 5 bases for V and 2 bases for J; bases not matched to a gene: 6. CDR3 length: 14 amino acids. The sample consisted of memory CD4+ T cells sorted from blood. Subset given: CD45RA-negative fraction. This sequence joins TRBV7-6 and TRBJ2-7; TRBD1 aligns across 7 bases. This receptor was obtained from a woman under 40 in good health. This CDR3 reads CASSQGQSTYEQYF. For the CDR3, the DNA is TGTGCCAGCAGCCAGGGACAGTCGACCTACGAGCAGTACTTC.